The next 4 T cell receptor beta chains were all read from a single sample in a study of beta chain features in type 1 diabetes (dated 2018 in TCRdb). General study outcomes and caveats: Type 1 diabetes patients showed a moderate but significant shortening of TCRB CDR3 length in all four CD4+ subsets.

These TCRs' antigens remain unknown. Library method: the immunoSEQ multiplex PCR assay. The entire amount of isolated RNA was reverse transcribed using the High Capacity cDNA Reverse Transcription Kit, so the sequenced TCRB transcripts were expressed ones. TCRdb's version of the immuneACCESS table is confined to in-frame rearrangements and falls short of the full clone set. An unresolved V gene accounts for under half of the shortfall where checked; the remainder is of unknown origin. This sample lists about 170,000 clones; roughly 8% were detected once. Clones ranked in the top ten supply 0.5% of the sample. Sequenced material: central memory CD4+ T cells from blood. These receptor sequences come from a man between 18 and 29 years old with type 1 diabetes.

This sequence joins TRBV6-1 and TRBJ2-5; TRBD1 matches at 9 bases. Looked up from germline, CDR1 is MNHNS and CDR2 is SASEGT. The V gene end was trimmed by 7 bases and the J gene end by 5 bases; junction bases not matched to a gene: 8. This CDR3 is built from 14 residues. CDR3 coding DNA: TGTGCCAGCATCAGGGACAGGGTGTGGGAGACCCAGTACTTC. Translating it yields CASIRDRVWETQYF.

This clone appeared a few times. V usage is TRBV28 and J usage is TRBJ1-1; D ambiguous. V dropped 5 bases and J dropped 5 bases, with 9 bases sitting between them. The CDR3 runs 12 residues. Germline V gene sequence: CDR1 MDHEN, CDR2 SYDVKM. Written as DNA, the CDR3 is TGTGCCAGCAGTCAGGCGAGAACTGAAGCTTTCTTT. Its translation: CASSQARTEAFF. Drawing the rest from reference TRBV28 and TRBJ1-1, the complete variable domain is DVKVTQSSRYLVKRTGEKVFLECVQDMDHENMFWYRQDPGLGLRLIYFSYDVKMKEKGDIPEGYSVSREKKERFSLILESASTNQTSMYLCASSQARTEAFFGQGTRLTVV.

The table lists this clone with a few counts. This chain links TRBV19 with TRBJ2-7, with TRBD1 identical over 7 bases. There are 13 residues in the CDR3. Trimming at V came to 9 bases and at J to 6 bases, leaving 11 bases not matched to a gene. CDR1 and CDR2 (germline): LNHDA, SQIVND (reference sequence). In nucleotides, the CDR3 is TGTGCCAGCGCGTGGCAGGGGGTCGGCGAGCAGTACTTC. Translation: CASAWQGVGEQYF.

This chain connects TRBV5-1 to TRBJ2-2; no firm D call. Germline V CDR1 and CDR2: SGHRS, YFSETQ. V lost 0 bases to trimming and J lost 7 bases, with 7 bases between them. CDR3 length: 13 residues. The CDR3 nucleotides read TGCGCCAGCAGCTTGGTCGGTATCGGGGAGCTGTTTTTT. Translating gives CASSLVGIGELFF.